The entry below describes one T cell receptor (beta chain). Its antigen is as yet unknown. Donors, without exception, were Caucasian adults residing in Nashville, Tennessee. The record originates from a study of shared clonotypes between healthy human individuals. The wider study: A donor's plate count was three for CD4 naive and three for CD4 memory; CD8 naive had two and CD8 memory one. Study-wide findings and caveats: It was observed that 4% to 6% of naive CD4 clonotypes were shared across several donors.

Germline CDR1 and CDR2: LNHNV and YYDKDF (reference sequence). V was pared by 0 bases and J by 0 bases, with 9 bases between. CDR3 length: 16 residues. Assay: immunoSEQ multiplex PCR; the TCRdb copy retains only in-frame clones and omits some. The sample has approximately 640,000 clones, 60% to 80% seen once; the top ten hold around 1.8%. Sequencing input: memory CD4+ T cells sorted from blood. Subset defined: CD45RA-negative fraction. The chain carries TRBV15 and TRBJ1-5; the D is unclear. This receptor was taken from a woman aged 25-40 years in good health. In DNA, the CDR3 is TGTGCCACCAGCAGAGATCTACAGTATAGCAATCAGCCCCAGCATTTT. Protein: CATSRDLQYSNQPQHF.